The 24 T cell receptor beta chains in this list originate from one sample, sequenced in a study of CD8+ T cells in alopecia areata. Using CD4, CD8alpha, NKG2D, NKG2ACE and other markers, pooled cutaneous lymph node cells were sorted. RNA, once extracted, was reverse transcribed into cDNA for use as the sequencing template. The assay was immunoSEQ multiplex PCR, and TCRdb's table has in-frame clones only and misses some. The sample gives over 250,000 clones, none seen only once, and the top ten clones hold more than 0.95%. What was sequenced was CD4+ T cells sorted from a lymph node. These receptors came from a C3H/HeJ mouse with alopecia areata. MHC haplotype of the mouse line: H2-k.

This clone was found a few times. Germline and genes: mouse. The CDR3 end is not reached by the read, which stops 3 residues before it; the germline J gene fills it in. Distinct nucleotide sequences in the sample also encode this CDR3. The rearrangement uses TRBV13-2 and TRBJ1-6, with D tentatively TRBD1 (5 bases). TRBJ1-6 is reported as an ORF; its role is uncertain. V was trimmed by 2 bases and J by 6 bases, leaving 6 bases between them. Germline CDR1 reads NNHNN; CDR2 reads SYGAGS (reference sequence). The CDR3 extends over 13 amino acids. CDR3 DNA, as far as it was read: TGTGCCAGCGGTGAGAGGGGTAATTCGCCC. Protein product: CASGERGNSP. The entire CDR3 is CASGERGNSPLYF.

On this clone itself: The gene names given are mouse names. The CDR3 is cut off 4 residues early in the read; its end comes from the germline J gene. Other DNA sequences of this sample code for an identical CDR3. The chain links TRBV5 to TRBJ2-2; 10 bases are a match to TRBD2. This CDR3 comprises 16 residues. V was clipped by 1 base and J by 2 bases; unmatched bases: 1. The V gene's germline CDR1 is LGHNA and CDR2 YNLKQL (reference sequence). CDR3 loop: CASSQGTGGNTGQLYF. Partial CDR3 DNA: TGTGCCAGCAGCCAAGGGACTGGGGGTAACACCGGG.

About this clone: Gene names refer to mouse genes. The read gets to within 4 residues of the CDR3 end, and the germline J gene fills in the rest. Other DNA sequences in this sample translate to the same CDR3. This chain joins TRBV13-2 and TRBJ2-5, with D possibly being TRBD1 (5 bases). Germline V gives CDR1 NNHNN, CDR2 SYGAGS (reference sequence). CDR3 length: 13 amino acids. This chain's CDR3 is CASGDSGRDTQYF. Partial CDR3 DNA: TGTGCCAGCGGTGATTCAGGGAGGGAC.

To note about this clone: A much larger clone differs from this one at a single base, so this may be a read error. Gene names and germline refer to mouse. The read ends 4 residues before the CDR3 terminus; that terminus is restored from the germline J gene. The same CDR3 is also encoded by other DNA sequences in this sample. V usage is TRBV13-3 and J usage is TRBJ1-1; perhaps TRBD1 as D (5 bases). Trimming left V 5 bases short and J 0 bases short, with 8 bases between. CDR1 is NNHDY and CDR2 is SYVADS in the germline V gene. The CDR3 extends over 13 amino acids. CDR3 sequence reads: CASSPGQNTEVFF. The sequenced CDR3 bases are TGTGCCAGCAGCCCGGGACAGAACACA.

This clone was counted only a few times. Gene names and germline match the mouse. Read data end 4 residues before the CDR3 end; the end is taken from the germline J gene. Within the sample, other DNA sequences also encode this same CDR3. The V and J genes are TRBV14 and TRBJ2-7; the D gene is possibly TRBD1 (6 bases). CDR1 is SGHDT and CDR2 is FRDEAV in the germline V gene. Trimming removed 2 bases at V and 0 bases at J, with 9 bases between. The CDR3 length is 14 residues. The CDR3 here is CASSLGGSSYEQYF. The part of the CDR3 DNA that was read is TGTGCCAGCAGTTTAGGGGGAAGCTCCTAT. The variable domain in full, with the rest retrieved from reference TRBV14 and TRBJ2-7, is EAGVTQSPRYAVLQEGQAVSFWCDPISGHDTLYWYQQPRDQGPQLLVYFRDEAVIDNSQLPSDRFSAVRPKGTNSTLKIQSAKQGDTATYLCASSLGGSSYEQYFGPGTRLTVL.

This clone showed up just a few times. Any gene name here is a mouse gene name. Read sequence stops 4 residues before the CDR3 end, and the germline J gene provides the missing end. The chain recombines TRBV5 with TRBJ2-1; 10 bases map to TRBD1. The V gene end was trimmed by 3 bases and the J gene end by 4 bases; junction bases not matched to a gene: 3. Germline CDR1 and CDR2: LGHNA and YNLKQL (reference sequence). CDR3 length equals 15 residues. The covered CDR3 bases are TGTGCCAGCAGCCACCGGGACAGGGGTTATGCT. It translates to CASSHRDRGYA. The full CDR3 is CASSHRDRGYAEQFF.

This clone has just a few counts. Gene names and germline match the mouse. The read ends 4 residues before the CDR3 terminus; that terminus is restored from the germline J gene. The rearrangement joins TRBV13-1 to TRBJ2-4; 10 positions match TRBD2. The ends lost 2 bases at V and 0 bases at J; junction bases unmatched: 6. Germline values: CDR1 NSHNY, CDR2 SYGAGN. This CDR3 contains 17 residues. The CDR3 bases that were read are TGTGCCAGCAGTGAGCCGGGACTGGGGAAGAGTCAAAAC. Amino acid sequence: CASSEPGLGKSQN. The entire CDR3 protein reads CASSEPGLGKSQNTLYF.

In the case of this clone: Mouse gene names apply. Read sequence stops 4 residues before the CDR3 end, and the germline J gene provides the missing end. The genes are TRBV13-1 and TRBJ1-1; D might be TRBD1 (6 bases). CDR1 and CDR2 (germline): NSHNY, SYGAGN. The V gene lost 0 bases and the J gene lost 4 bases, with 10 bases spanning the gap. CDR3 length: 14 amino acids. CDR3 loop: CASSDAGAGTEVFF. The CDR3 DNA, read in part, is TGTGCCAGCAGTGATGCAGGGGCCGGCACA.

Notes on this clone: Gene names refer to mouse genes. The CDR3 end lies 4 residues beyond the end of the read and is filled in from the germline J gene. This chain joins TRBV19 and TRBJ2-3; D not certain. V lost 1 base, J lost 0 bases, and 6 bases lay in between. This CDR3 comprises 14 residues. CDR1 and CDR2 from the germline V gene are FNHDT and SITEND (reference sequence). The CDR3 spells CASSIYSSAETLYF. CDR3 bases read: TGTGCCAGCAGTATATATTCTAGTGCAGAA.

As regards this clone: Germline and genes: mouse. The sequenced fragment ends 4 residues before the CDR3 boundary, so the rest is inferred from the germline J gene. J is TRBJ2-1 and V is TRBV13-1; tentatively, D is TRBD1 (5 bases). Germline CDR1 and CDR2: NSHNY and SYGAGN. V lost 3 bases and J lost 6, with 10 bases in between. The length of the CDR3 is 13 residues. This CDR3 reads CASSGQGFAEQFF. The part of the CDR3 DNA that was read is TGTGCCAGCAGTGGGCAGGGATTTGCT.

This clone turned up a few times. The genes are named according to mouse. The chain's CDR3 is CASSEASSNSDYTF. CDR3 DNA, as far as it was read: TGTGCCAGCAGTGAAGCCAGTTCAAACTCC. The chain is built from TRBV13-1 and TRBJ1-2; D is unresolved. The read halts 4 residues ahead of the CDR3 end, with the missing end drawn from the germline J gene. V was clipped by 2 bases and J by 0 bases, with 8 bases between them. Germline V gives CDR1 NSHNY, CDR2 SYGAGN. The CDR3 has 14 residues.

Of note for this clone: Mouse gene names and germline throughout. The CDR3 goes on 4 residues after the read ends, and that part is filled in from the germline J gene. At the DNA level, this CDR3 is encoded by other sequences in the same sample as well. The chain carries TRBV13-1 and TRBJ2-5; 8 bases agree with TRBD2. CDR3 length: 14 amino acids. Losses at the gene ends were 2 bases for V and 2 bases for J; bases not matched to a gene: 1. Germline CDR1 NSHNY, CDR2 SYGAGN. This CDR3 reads CASSEGLGQDTQYF. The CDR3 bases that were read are TGTGCCAGCAGTGAAGGACTGGGCCAAGAC.

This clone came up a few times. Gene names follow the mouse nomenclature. The CDR3 here is CASSWSSAETLYF. Partial CDR3 DNA: TGTGCCAGCAGTTGGTCTAGTGCAGAA. The V and J genes are TRBV13-3 and TRBJ2-3, with D unresolved. The read is 4 residues too short to cover the CDR3 end, so that end is filled in from the germline J gene. CDR1 is NNHDY, CDR2 SYVADS, per germline. This CDR3 is 13 amino acids long. Trimming pared 4 bases from V and 0 bases from J, leaving 6 bases between.

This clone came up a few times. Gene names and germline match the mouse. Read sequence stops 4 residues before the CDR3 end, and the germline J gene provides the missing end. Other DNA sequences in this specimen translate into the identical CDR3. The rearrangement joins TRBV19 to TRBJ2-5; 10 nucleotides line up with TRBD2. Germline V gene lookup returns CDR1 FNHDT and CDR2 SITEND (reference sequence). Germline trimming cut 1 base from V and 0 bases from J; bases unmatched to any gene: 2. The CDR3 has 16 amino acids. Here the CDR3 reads CASSIRLGGNQDTQYF. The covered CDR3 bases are TGTGCCAGCAGTATAAGACTGGGGGGTAACCAAGAC.

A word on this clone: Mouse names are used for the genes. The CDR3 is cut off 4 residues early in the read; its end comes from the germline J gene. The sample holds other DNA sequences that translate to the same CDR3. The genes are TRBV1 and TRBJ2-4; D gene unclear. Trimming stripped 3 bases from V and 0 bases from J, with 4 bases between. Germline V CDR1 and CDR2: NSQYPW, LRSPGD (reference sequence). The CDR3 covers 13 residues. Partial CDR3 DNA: TGCACCTGCAGTGCGCAAAGTCAAAAC. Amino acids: CTCSAQSQN. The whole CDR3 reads CTCSAQSQNTLYF. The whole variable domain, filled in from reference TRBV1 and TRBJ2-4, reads VTLLEQNPRWRLVPRGQAVNLRCILKNSQYPWMSWYQQDLQKQLQWLFTLRSPGDKEVKSLPGADYLATRVTDTELRLQVANMSQGRTLYCTCSAQSQNTLYFGAGTRLSVL.

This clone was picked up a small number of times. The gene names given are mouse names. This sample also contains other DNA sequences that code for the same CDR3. CDR3 sequence reads: CASGDWGGGAETLYF. CDR3 DNA, as far as it was read: TGTGCCAGCGGGGACTGGGGGGGCGGTGCAGAA. V and J are TRBV13-2 and TRBJ2-3; 13 bases are a match to TRBD2. The CDR3 is cut off 4 residues early in the read; its end comes from the germline J gene. The length of the CDR3 is 15 residues. Germline V CDR1 and CDR2: NNHNN, SYGAGS (reference sequence). V lost 5 bases and J lost 1; bases outside the gene matches: 1.

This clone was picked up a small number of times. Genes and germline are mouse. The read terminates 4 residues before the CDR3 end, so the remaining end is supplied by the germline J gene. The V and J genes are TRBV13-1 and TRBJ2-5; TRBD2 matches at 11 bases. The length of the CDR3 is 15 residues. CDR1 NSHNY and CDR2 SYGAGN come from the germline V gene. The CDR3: CASSDGGLGEDTQYF. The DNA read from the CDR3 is TGTGCCAGCAGTGATGGGGGACTGGGGGAAGAC.

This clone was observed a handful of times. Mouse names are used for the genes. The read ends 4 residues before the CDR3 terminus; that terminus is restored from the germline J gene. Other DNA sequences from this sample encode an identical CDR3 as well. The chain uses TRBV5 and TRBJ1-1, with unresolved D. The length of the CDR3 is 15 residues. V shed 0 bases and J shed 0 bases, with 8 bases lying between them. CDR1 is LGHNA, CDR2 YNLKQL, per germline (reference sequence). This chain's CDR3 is CASSQEEGTNTEVFF. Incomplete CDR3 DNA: TGTGCCAGCAGCCAAGAAGAGGGTACAAACACA.

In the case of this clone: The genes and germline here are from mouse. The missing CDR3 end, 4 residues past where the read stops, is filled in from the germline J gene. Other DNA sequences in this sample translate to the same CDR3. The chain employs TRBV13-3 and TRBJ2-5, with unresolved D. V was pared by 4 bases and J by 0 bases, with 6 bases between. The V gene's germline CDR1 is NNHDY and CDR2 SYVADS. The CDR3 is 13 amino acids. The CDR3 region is CASSRQNQDTQYF. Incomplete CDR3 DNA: TGTGCCAGCAGTCGACAAAACCAAGAC.

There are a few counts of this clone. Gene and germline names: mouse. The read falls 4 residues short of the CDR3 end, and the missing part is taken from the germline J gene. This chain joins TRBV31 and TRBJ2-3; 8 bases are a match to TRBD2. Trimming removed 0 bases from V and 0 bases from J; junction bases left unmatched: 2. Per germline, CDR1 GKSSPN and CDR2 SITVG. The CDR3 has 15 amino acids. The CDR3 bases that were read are TGTGCCTGGAGTCTGGGGGGGCTTAGTGCAGAA. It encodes CAWSLGGLSAE. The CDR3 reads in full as CAWSLGGLSAETLYF.

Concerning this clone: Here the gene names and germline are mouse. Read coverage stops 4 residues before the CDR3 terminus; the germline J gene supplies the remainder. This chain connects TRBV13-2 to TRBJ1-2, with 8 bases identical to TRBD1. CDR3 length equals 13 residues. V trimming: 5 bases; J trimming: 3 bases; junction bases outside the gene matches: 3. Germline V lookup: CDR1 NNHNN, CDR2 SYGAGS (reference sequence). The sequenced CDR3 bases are TGTGCCAGCGGGGACAGGGTCTACTCC. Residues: CASGDRVYS. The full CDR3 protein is CASGDRVYSDYTF.

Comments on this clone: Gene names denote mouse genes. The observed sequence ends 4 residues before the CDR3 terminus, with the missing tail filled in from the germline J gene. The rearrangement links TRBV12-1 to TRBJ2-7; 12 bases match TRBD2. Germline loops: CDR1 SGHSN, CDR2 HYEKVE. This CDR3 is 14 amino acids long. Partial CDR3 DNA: TGTGCCAGCTCTCCGACTGGGGGGGCTTAT. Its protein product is CASSPTGGAY. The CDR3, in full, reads CASSPTGGAYEQYF.

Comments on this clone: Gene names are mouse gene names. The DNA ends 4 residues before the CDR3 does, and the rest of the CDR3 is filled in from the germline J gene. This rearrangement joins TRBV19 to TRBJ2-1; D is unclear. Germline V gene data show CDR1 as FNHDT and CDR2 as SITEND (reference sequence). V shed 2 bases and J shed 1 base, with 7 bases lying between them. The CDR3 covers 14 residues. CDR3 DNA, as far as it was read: TGTGCCAGCAGTATGATAGGGAACTATGCT. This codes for CASSMIGNYA. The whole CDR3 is CASSMIGNYAEQFF.

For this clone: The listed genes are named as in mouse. The DNA read from the CDR3 is TGTGCCAGCAGTCCGACTGGGGGGGCGGGAGAA. As protein: CASSPTGGAGE. The complete CDR3 sequence is CASSPTGGAGETLYF. This sequence joins TRBV19 and TRBJ2-3; TRBD2 aligns across 12 bases. The read stops 4 residues short of the end of the CDR3; the missing end is completed from the germline J gene. The germline CDR1 and CDR2 sequences are FNHDT and SITEND (reference sequence). The CDR3 runs 15 residues.